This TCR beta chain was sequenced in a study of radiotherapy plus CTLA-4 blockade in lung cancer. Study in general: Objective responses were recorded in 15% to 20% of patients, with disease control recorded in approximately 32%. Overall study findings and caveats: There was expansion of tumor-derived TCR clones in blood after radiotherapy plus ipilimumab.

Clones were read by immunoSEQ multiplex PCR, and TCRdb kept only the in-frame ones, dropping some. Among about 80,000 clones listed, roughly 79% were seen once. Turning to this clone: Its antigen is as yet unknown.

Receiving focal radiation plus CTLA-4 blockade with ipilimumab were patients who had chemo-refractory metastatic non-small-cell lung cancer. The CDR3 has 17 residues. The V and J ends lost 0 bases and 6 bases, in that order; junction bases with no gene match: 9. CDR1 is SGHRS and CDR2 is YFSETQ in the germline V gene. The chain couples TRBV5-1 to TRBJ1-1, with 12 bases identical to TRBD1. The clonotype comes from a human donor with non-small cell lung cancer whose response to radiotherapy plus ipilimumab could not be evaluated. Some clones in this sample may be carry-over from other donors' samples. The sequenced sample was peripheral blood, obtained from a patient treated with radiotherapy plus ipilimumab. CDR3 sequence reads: CASSLAPGQGANAEAFF. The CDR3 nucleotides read TGCGCCAGCAGCTTGGCCCCGGGACAGGGGGCTAATGCTGAAGCTTTCTTT.